The present TCR beta chain was sequenced within a study of regulatory T cells in long-lasting Graves disease (dated by TCRdb to 2020 to 2023). Concerning the study at large: Persistent Graves' disease meant more than 5 years of antithyroid drug treatment with TSH receptor autoantibodies that stayed positive. Patients with persistent Graves' disease were compared with patients with newly diagnosed Graves' disease using TCR sequencing and RNA sequencing of peripheral blood. The study was registered as a clinical trial and conducted in China. TCR sequencing covered some 13 persistent and about 20 newly diagnosed Graves' disease patients, some 33 samples in total. Persistent Graves' disease patients in the clinical cohort had taken antithyroid drugs for roughly ten years on average. Here is what the overall study found, with its caveats: The study examined only peripheral blood because the primary lesion, thyroid tissue, could not be accessed. A larger number of public clonotypes was shared among persistent patients (more than 2,500) than among newly diagnosed patients (roughly 1,000). Sequencing and analysis were limited to the TCR beta chain. Persistent Graves' disease patients showed lower TCR Shannon entropy and fewer highly expanded clones than newly diagnosed patients, suggesting clonal expansion. Persistent disease showed preferential use of TRBV28, TRBJ1-2 and TRBJ2-5, whereas newly diagnosed disease favored TRBV20-1 and TRBJ2-1. The small sample size was acknowledged by the authors as a limitation that may reduce accuracy.

CDR1 and CDR2 are read off the germline V gene (reference sequence) as LGHDT and YNNKEL. There are 13 amino acids in the CDR3, from cysteine to phenylalanine inclusive. Of the read, only the CDR3 DNA is kept; its 39 bases are in frame from base 1. Taken with the paper, the label for time point translates to: persistent/refractory GD, antithyroid drugs over 5 years with positive TRAb. For both TCR sequencing and RNA sequencing, RNA was extracted from PBMCs using TRIzol. The diagnosis of Graves' disease was made according to American Thyroid Association guidelines. Patients for the study were recruited at an endocrinology department in Xi'an, China. From each patient, about 9.7 milliliters of peripheral blood was collected into an EDTA anticoagulant tube. Ficoll Paque Plus density gradient separation was used to isolate PBMCs, and no further T cell sorting was done. An Agilent 2100 Bioanalyzer and agarose gel were used to check RNA quality, while a NanoDrop 2000 measured RNA concentration.

Preparation of the library involved multiplex PCR. TCRdb names Illumina HiSeq 4000 as the instrument used. To build TCR beta libraries, CDR3 regions were amplified by Arm-PCR using iRepertoire HTBI primers. PCR products were gel purified before sequencing. The authors' analysis ran thus. Gene usage analysis of CDR3 amino acid clonotypes used the approximately 62 TRBV and more than 13 TRBJ segments found across samples. COPE and FqMerger were used to merge filtered high-quality paired reads into contigs. BLAST was used to align contigs to the IMGT TRBV, TRBD and TRBJ reference genes, and CDR3 was defined following IMGT. Any clonotype with a frequency above 0.1% was classified as a highly expanded clone. Repertoire diversity was measured by Shannon entropy, and V-J evenness by the Gini coefficient. Clonotypes shared by more than one individual were considered public. The raw public reads went through TCRdb reprocessing: fastp at Q25, MiXCR clone calling, in-frame beta chains kept. CDR3 protein duplicates are merged, each entry listing the most common genes and DNA. The V and J calls and clone size come from TCRdb's table, not from the authors' own analysis. Counted in this sample were about 470,000 distinct CDR3 sequences; around 21% of them appeared once. The ten largest make up about 7.8% of the sample.

Concerning this clonotype: It lacks a known antigen. The record has no base qualities; no much larger clone is one base away.

This material consisted of peripheral blood mononuclear cells (PBMCs), taken when the disease was refractory, from a patient treated with antithyroid drugs. The chain is encoded by TRBV3-1 joined to TRBJ2-5; D gene: possibly TRBD2, on 5 matching bases. The J call may be faulty, since TRBJ2-1 better matches the DNA end. The receptor was derived from a female donor with Graves disease. CDR3 reads: CASSHGVSEEQFF. The sequenced DNA is TGTGCCAGCAGCCACGGGGTATCGGAGGAGCAGTTCTTC.